The clone carrying this T cell receptor beta chain was observed many times. V lost 6 bases to trimming and J lost 6 bases; unmatched junction nucleotides: 7. CDR3 length: 16 residues. This record belongs to a study of T cells in Graves' hyperthyroidism and ophthalmopathy. What was amplified from RNA transcripts were TCR beta CDR3 regions. A set of HTBI primers served as the primers for a first-round RT-PCR of the TCR CDR3. TCRdb used MiXCR to reprocess the multiplex PCR reads, holding one entry per CDR3 protein. Here the sample spans fewer than 350,000 distinct CDR3 sequences, roughly 13% being singletons.

This receptor was taken from a woman in her 40s with Graves' hyperthyroidism. Material for sequencing was blood. The rearrangement uses TRBV12-3 or TRBV12-4 and TRBJ2-3; TRBD2 aligns across 15 bases. The DNA for the CDR3 is TGTGCCAGCAGCTTCGGACTAGCGGGAGGGCCGGATACGCAGTATTTT. Protein: CASSFGLAGGPDTQYF.